These T cell receptor beta chains were read from a single sample in a study of blood T cell repertoires in COVID-19. Method: immunoSEQ multiplex PCR; TCRdb's copy keeps in-frame clones and lacks some. The profile shows some 100,000 clones, around 87% of them singletons. Sample: peripheral blood. These receptors were collected from a human donor in a cohort sampled during active COVID-19. Each CDR3 is given with its conserved first and last residue. Fields, in order: V gene, clone size, D gene, J gene, CDR3 protein, CDR3 DNA. The D gene is left open where the match is weak. The listing skips clone size in some rows; elsewhere it reads once, few, many or a size class.

v_call: TRBV6-2/TRBV6-3; clone_size: NA; d_call: NA; j_call: TRBJ2-6; cdr3_aa: CASIPGGSGANVLTF; cdr3_nt: TGTGCCAGCATCCCCGGGGGCTCTGGGGCCAACGTCCTGACTTTC
v_call: TRBV4-1; clone_size: few; d_call: NA; j_call: TRBJ1-1; cdr3_aa: CASSQDSQRVQGGVNTEAFF; cdr3_nt: TGCGCCAGCAGCCAAGATTCACAGCGTGTTCAAGGGGGTGTGAACACTGAAGCTTTCTTT
v_call: TRBV29-1; clone_size: NA; d_call: NA; j_call: TRBJ2-7; cdr3_aa: CSVPGGPSEQYF; cdr3_nt: TGCAGCGTCCCCGGGGGGCCCTCCGAGCAGTACTTC
v_call: TRBV19; clone_size: NA; d_call: TRBD1; j_call: TRBJ1-1; cdr3_aa: CASMAPGGASDTEAFF; cdr3_nt: TGTGCCAGTATGGCTCCAGGGGGCGCGAGTGATACTGAAGCTTTCTTT
v_call: TRBV2; clone_size: NA; d_call: TRBD1; j_call: TRBJ2-3; cdr3_aa: CAGQTGVIDTQYF; cdr3_nt: TGTGCCGGGCAGACAGGGGTAATCGATACGCAGTATTTT
v_call: TRBV27; clone_size: NA; d_call: NA; j_call: TRBJ1-2; cdr3_aa: CASNPSRQLNYGYTF; cdr3_nt: TGTGCCAGCAATCCCTCCAGGCAATTAAACTATGGCTACACCTTC
v_call: TRBV19; clone_size: NA; d_call: TRBD1; j_call: TRBJ1-5; cdr3_aa: CASSDRGGQPQHF; cdr3_nt: TGTGCCAGTAGTGACAGGGGAGGTCAGCCCCAGCATTTT
v_call: TRBV19; clone_size: NA; d_call: TRBD1; j_call: TRBJ2-3; cdr3_aa: CASSAWDRDADTQYF; cdr3_nt: TGTGCCAGTAGTGCTTGGGACAGGGACGCAGATACGCAGTATTTT
v_call: TRBV7-2; clone_size: NA; d_call: NA; j_call: TRBJ1-1; cdr3_aa: CASSTRRGNTEAFF; cdr3_nt: TGTGCCAGCAGCACCCGAAGGGGGAACACTGAAGCTTTCTTT
v_call: TRBV3-1/TRBV3-2; clone_size: once; d_call: TRBD1; j_call: TRBJ1-2; cdr3_aa: CASSHFGTGGVGYTF; cdr3_nt: TGTGCCAGCAGCCATTTTGGGACAGGGGGCGTTGGCTACACCTTC
v_call: TRBV7-8; clone_size: NA; d_call: TRBD2; j_call: TRBJ2-1; cdr3_aa: CASSLAQGGGAGRFF; cdr3_nt: TGTGCCAGCAGCTTAGCGCAGGGCGGGGGGGCCGGACGGTTCTTC
v_call: TRBV6-5; clone_size: NA; d_call: NA; j_call: TRBJ1-6; cdr3_aa: CASRLKTNVSPLHF; cdr3_nt: TGTGCCAGCAGACTCAAGACAAACGTCTCACCCCTCCACTTT
v_call: TRBV3-1/TRBV3-2; clone_size: NA; d_call: TRBD2; j_call: TRBJ2-2; cdr3_aa: CASSQVLAGGNTGELFF; cdr3_nt: TGTGCCAGCAGCCAAGTACTAGCGGGGGGAAACACCGGGGAGCTGTTTTTT
v_call: TRBV19; clone_size: NA; d_call: NA; j_call: TRBJ1-2; cdr3_aa: CASSMSGGRNYGYTF; cdr3_nt: TGTGCCAGTAGTATGAGCGGCGGAAGAAACTATGGCTACACCTTC
v_call: TRBV29-1; clone_size: NA; d_call: TRBD1; j_call: TRBJ1-2; cdr3_aa: CSALTGAGYTF; cdr3_nt: TGCAGCGCATTGACAGGGGCGGGCTACACCTTC
v_call: TRBV6-1; clone_size: NA; d_call: TRBD1; j_call: TRBJ1-6; cdr3_aa: CASSETGQGFSPLHF; cdr3_nt: TGTGCCAGCAGTGAAACTGGACAGGGCTTCTCACCCCTCCACTTT
v_call: TRBV11-3; clone_size: NA; d_call: TRBD2; j_call: TRBJ2-1; cdr3_aa: CASSLGQDSGARNEQFF; cdr3_nt: TGTGCCAGCAGCTTAGGCCAAGATAGCGGGGCACGCAATGAGCAGTTCTTC